This TCR beta chain was sequenced during a study of OX40 agonist ivuxolimab in advanced cancers. For the study at large: Partial responses were recorded for three patients, including one with hepatocellular carcinoma and two with cutaneous melanoma.

For this clone: A single base separates this from a much larger clone, so it may be a read error. Other DNA sequences in this specimen translate into the identical CDR3.

Profiled with immunoSEQ multiplex PCR; TCRdb holds only in-frame clones, not every one. The sample holds roughly 34,000 clones, over 60% seen once. Sequenced material: CD4+ or CD8+ T cells sorted from blood, taken in a trial of the OX40 agonist ivuxolimab. This sequence was found in an adult with an advanced solid tumor such as melanoma, head and neck, liver or kidney cancer.

As DNA, the CDR3 is TGTGCCAGCAGTTTATCGAGGAATACCGGGGAGCTGTTTTTT. Translation gives CASSLSRNTGELFF. The V gene is TRBV27, the J gene TRBJ2-2, with D uncertain. Germline loops: CDR1 MNHEY, CDR2 SMNVEV (reference sequence). The CDR3 totals 14 residues. V lost 0 bases to trimming and J lost 5 bases, with 7 bases between them.